This paragraph reports one T cell receptor (beta chain). This sample was included in a study of blood T cell repertoires in COVID-19. Original analysis: Counts of nucleated cells, estimated from reference gene primer amplification, were obtained. TCRdb's copy holds only in-frame clones and misses some; the assay was immunoSEQ multiplex PCR. V and J calls plus clone size are reproduced from that table; the DNA served to infer D and trimming. The repertoire holds 150,000 to 200,000 clones, with roughly four fifths as singletons. The germline CDR1 and CDR2 sequences are SGHNT and YYREEE (reference sequence). This CDR3 is 15 amino acids long. V shed 4 bases and J shed 4 bases, with 14 bases lying between them.

The sequence was collected from a woman between 25 and 40 years old with acute or convalescent COVID-19. This chain connects TRBV5-4 to TRBJ2-2; D unclear. Sequenced: peripheral blood. The CDR3 nucleotides read TGTGCCAGCAGCCCCGGTCGTACGCCCACCGGGGAGCTGTTTTTT. It specifies CASSPGRTPTGELFF.